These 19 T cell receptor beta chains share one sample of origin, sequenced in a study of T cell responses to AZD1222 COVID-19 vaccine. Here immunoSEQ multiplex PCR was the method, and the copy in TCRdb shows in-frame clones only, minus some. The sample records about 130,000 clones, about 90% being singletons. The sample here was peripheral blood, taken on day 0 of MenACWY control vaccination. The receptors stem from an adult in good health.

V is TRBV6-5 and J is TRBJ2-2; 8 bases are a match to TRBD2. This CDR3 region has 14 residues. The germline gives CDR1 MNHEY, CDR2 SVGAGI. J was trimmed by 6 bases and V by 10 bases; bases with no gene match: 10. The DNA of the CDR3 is TGTGCCACCGACGGCGGGGGGCCTTCCGGGGAGCTGTTTTTT. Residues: CATDGGGPSGELFF.

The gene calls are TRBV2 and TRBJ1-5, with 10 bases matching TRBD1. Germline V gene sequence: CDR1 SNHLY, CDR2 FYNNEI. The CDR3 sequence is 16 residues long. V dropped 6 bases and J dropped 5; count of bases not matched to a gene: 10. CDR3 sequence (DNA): TGTGCCAGCAGAGCGGGCAGACAGGGGGCGTATCAGCCCCAGCATTTT. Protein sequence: CASRAGRQGAYQPQHF.

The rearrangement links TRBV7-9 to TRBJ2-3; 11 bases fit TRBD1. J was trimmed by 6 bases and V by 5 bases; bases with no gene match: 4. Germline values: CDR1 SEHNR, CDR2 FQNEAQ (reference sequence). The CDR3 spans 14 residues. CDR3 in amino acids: CASSRTGGMDTQYF. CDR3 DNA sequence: TGTGCCAGCAGCCGGACAGGGGGCATGGATACGCAGTATTTT.

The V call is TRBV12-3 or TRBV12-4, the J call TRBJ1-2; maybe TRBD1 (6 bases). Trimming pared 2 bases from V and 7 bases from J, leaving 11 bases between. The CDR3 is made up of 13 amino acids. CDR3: CASSLSGAVGYTF. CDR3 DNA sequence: TGTGCCAGCAGTTTATCAGGGGCGGTTGGCTACACCTTC.

In DNA, the CDR3 is TGTGCCAGCAGTTCCGGGGGACCCTCGAGAGAGTTCTTC. Amino acid sequence: CASSSGGPSREFF. The V call is TRBV6-5, the J call TRBJ2-1, with D perhaps TRBD2 (6 bases). Between the trimmed V and J ends, which lost 4 bases and 14 bases, there was a span of 18 bases. Germline CDR1 and CDR2: MNHEY and SVGAGI. CDR3 length equals 13 residues.

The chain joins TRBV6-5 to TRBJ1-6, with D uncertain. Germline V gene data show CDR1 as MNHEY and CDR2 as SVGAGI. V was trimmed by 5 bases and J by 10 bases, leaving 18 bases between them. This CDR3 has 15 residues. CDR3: CASSPRSAAESPLHF. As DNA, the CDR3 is TGTGCCAGCAGTCCGAGGTCCGCGGCGGAATCACCCCTCCACTTT.

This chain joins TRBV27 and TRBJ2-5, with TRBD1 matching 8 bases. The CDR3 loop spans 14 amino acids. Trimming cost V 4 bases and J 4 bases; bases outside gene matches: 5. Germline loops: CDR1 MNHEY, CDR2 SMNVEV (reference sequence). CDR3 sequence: CASSYQGARETQYF. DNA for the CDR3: TGTGCCAGCAGTTATCAGGGGGCCAGAGAGACCCAGTACTTC.

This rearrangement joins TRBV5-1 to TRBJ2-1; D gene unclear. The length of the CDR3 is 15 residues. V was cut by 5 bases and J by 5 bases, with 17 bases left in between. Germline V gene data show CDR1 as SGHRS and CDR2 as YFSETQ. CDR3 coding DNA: TGCGCCAGCAGTGCATCACGATGGCCGAACAATGAGCAGTTCTTC. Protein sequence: CASSASRWPNNEQFF. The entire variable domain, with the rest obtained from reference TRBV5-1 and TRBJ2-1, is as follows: KAGVTQTPRYLIKTRGQQVTLSCSPISGHRSVSWYQQTPGQGLQFLFEYFSETQRNKGNFPGRFSGRQFSNSRSEMNVSTLELGDSALYLCASSASRWPNNEQFFGPGTRLTVL.

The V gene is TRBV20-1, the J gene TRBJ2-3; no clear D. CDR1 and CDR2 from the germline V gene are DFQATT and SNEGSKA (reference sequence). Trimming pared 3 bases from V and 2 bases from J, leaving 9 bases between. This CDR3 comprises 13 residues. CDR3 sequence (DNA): TGCAGTGCTAGTGACTGGATCACAGATACGCAGTATTTT. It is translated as CSASDWITDTQYF.

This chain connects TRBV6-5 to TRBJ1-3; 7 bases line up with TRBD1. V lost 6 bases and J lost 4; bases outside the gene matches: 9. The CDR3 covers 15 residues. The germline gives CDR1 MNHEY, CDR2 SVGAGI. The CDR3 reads CASSQDRSKGNTIYF. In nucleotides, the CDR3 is TGTGCCAGCAGCCAGGACAGGTCCAAAGGAAACACCATATATTTT.

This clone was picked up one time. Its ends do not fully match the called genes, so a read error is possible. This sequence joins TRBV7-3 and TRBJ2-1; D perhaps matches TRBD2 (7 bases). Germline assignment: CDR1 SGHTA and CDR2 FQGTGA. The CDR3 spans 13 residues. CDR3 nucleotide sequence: TGTGCCAGCAGCGTAGAACAAAAGCGGGGACAAATCTTC. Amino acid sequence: CASSVEQKRGQIF.

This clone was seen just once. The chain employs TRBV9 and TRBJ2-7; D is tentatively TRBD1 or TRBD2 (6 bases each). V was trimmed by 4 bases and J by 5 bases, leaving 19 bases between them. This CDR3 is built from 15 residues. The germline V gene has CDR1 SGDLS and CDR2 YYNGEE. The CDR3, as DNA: TGTGCCAGCAGCAGAGGAGGGACACCTATCCACGAGCAGTACTTC. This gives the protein CASSRGGTPIHEQYF. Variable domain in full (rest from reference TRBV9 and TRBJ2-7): DSGVTQTPKHLITATGQRVTLRCSPRSGDLSVYWYQQSLDQGLQFLIQYYNGEERAKGNILERFSAQQFPDLHSELNLSSLELGDSALYFCASSRGGTPIHEQYFGPGTRLTVT.

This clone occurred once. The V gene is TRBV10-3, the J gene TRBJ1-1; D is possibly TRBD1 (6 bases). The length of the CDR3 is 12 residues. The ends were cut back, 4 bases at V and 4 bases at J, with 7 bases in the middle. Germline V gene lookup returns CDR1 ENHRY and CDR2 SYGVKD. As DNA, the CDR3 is TGTGCCATCAGTGGGGGGCCCACTGAAGCTTTCTTT. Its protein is CAISGGPTEAFF.

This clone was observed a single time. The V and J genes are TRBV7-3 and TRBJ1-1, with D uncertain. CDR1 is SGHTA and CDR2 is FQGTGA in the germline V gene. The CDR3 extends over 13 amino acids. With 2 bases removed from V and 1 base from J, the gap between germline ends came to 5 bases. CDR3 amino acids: CASSLAENTEAFF. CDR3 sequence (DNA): TGTGCCAGCAGCTTAGCAGAGAACACTGAAGCTTTCTTT.

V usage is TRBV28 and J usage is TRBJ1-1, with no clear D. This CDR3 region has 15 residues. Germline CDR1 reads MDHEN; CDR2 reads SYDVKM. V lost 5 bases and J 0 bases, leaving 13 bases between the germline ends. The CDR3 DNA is TGTGCCAGCAGTCCCTCGGTGGGGTTGAACACTGAAGCTTTCTTT. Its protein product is CASSPSVGLNTEAFF.

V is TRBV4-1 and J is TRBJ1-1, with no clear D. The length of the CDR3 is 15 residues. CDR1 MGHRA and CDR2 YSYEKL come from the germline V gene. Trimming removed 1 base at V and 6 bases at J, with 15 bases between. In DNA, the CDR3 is TGCGCCAGCAGCCAAGGATCCGCTGGGTTGGCTGAAGCTTTCTTT. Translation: CASSQGSAGLAEAFF.

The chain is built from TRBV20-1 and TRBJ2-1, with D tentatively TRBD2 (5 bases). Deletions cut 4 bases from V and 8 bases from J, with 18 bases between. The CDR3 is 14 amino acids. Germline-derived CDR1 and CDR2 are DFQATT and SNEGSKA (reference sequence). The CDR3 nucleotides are TGCAGTGCTATTGACGCCACTAGTGTCTATGAGCAGTTCTTC. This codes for CSAIDATSVYEQFF.

For the CDR3, the DNA is TGCGCCAGCAGCTTGTCGACATGGATGAACACTGAAGCTTTCTTT. Residues: CASSLSTWMNTEAFF. This sequence joins TRBV5-1 and TRBJ1-1; D gene unclear. The germline V gene encodes CDR1 SGHRS and CDR2 YFSETQ. The CDR3 extends over 15 amino acids. Trimming took off 1 base at V and 0 bases at J, with 10 bases between the two ends.

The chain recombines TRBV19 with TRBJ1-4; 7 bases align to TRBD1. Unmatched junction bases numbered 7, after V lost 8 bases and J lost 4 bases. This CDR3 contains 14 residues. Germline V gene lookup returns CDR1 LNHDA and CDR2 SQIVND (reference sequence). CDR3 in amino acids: CASASGTVNEKLFF. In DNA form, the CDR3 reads TGTGCCAGTGCCTCAGGGACAGTTAATGAAAAACTGTTTTTT.